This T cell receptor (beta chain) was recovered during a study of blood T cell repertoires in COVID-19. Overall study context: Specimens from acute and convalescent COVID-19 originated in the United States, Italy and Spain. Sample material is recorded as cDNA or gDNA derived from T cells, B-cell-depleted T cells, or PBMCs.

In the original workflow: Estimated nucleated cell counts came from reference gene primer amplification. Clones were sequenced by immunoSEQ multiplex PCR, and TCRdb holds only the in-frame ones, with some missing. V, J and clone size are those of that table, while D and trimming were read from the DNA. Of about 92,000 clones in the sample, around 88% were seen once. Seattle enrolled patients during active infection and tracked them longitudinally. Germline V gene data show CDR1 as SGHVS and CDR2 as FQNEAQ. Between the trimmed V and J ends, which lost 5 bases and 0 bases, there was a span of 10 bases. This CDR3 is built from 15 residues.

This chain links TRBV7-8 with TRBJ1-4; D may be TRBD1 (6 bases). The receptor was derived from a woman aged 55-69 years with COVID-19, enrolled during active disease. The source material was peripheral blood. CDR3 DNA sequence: TGTGCCAGCAGCCAGCGACAGGCAACTAATGAAAAACTGTTTTTT. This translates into CASSQRQATNEKLFF.